This T cell receptor (beta chain) came from a study of CD8 T cells in Susac syndrome. The authors sequenced TCR beta from blood CD8+ and CD4+ T cells. Healthy donors were controls matched for age and sex. Negative magnetic isolation gave CD8+ and CD4+ cells; FACS enriched CD8+ TEMRA. This CDR3 spans 17 amino acids. The trim removed 4 bases at V and 7 bases at J, leaving 10 bases unmatched. CDR1 SGHRS and CDR2 YFSETQ come from the germline V gene. With random hexamers, 0.5 to 1 ug RNA was reverse transcribed. In TCRdb, the immunoSEQ multiplex PCR reads were re-called with MiXCR into one record per CDR3 protein. The sample holds fewer than 150,000 distinct CDR3 sequences, roughly 96% seen once.

The sequence was obtained from a human donor in good health. The sequenced sample was CD4+ T cells from PBMCs. The gene calls are TRBV5-1 and TRBJ2-4; 14 positions agree with TRBD2. The CDR3 spells CASSEGLAGVKENIQYF. CDR3 sequence (DNA): TGCGCCAGCAGCGAGGGACTAGCGGGAGTCAAAGAGAACATTCAGTACTTC.